The sequence of this T cell receptor beta chain was determined in a study of CD8+ T cells in alopecia areata. This clone was counted a few times. Reverse transcription of extracted RNA yielded cDNA, which provided the sequencing template. Profiling relied on immunoSEQ multiplex PCR, and the TCRdb table lists in-frame clones only, not all of them. The repertoire has more than 95,000 clones, roughly 60% of them found once; the top ten carry almost 30%. Sample treatment: oral pan-JAK inhibitor, 5-10 mg twice daily. Germline values: CDR1 GTSNPN, CDR2 SVGIG (reference sequence). This CDR3 has 11 amino acids. V was shortened by 5 bases and J by 8 bases, with 11 bases between the two germline ends.

The sample was CD8+ T cells sorted from blood, taken at week 4, from a patient treated with tofacitinib. The receptor was derived from a human donor with alopecia areata. The chain is built from TRBV30 and TRBJ2-3; D gene unclear. CDR3: CAWGLDVTQYF. In nucleotides, the CDR3 is TGTGCCTGGGGCCTAGATGTTACGCAGTATTTT. Full variable domain (missing parts from reference TRBV30 and TRBJ2-3): SQTIHQWPATLVQPVGSPLSLECTVEGTSNPNLYWYRQAAGRGLQLLFYSVGIGQISSEVPQNLSASRPQDRQFILSSKKLLLSDSGFYLCAWGLDVTQYFGPGTRLTVL.